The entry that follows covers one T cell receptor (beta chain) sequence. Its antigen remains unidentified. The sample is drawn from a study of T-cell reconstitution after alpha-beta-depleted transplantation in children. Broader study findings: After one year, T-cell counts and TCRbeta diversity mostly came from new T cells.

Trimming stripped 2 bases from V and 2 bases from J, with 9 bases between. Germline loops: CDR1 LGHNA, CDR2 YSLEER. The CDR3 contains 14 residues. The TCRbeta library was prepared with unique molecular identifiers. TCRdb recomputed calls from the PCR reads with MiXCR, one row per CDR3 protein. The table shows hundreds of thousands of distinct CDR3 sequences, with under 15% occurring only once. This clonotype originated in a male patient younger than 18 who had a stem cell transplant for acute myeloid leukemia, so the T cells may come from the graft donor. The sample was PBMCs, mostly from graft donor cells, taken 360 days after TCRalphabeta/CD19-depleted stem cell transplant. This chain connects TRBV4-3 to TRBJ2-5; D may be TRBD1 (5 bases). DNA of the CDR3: TGCGCCAGCAGCCAAATTCAGGGACAAGAGACCCAGTACTTC. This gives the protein CASSQIQGQETQYF.